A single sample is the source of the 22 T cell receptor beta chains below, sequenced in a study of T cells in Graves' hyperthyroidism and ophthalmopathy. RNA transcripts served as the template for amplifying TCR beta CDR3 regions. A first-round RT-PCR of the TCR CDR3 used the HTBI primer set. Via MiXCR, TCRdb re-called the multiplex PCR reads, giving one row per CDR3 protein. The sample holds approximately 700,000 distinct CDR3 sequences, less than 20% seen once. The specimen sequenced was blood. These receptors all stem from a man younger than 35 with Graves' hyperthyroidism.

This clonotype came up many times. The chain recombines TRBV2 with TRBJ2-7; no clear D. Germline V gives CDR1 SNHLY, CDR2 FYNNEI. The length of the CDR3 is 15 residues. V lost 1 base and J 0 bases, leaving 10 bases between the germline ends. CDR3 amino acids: CASSEGPASSYEQYF. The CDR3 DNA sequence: TGTGCCAGCAGTGAAGGACCCGCGAGCTCCTACGAGCAGTACTTC.

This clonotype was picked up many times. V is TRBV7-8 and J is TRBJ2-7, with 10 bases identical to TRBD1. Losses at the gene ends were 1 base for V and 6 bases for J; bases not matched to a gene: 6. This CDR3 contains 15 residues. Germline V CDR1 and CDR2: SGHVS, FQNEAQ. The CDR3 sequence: CASSLGQGAPVEQYF. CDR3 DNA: TGTGCCAGCAGCTTAGGACAGGGGGCGCCGGTCGAGCAGTACTTC.

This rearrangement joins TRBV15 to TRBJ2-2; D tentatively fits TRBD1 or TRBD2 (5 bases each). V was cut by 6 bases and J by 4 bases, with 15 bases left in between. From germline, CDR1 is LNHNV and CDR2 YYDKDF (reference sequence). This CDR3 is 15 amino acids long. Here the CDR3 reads CATSRRGVPTGELFF. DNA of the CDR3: TGTGCCACCAGTCGACGAGGGGTTCCCACCGGGGAGCTGTTTTTT.

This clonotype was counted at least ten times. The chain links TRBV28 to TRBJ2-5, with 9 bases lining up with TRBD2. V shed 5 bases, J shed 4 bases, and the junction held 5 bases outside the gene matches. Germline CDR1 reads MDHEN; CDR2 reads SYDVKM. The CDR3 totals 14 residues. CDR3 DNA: TGTGCCAGCAGTGCCCATAGCGGGAGAGAGACCCAGTACTTC. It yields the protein CASSAHSGRETQYF.

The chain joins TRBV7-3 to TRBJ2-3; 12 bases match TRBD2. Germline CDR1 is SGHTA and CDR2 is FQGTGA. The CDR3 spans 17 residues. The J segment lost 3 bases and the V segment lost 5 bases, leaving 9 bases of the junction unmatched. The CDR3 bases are TGTGCCAGCAGCCTACTAGCGGGAGGTATAGCGACAGATACGCAGTATTTT. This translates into CASSLLAGGIATDTQYF. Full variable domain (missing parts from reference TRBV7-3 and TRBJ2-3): GAGVSQTPSNKVTEKGKYVELRCDPISGHTALYWYRQSLGQGPEFLIYFQGTGAADDSGLPNDRFFAVRPEGSVSTLKIQRTERGDSAVYLCASSLLAGGIATDTQYFGPGTRLTVL.

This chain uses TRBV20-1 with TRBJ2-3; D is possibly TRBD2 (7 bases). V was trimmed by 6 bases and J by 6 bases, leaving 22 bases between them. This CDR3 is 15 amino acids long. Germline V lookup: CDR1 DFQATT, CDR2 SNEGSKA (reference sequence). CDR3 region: CSAPKGGLPDDTQYF. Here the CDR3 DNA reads TGCAGTGCCCCCAAGGGGGGGCTACCGGATGATACGCAGTATTTT.

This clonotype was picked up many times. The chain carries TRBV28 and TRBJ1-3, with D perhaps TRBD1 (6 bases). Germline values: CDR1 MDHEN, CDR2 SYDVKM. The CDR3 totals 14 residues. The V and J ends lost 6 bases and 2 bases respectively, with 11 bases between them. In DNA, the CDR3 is TGTGCCAGCAGGATCCAGGGGACTGGAAACACCATATATTTT. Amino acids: CASRIQGTGNTIYF.

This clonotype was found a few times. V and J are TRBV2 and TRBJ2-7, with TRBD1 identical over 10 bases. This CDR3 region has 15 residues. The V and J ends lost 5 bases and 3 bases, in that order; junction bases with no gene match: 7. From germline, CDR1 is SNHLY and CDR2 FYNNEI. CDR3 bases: TGTGCCAGCAGTCACCGGGACAGGGGTTACTACGAGCAGTACTTC. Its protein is CASSHRDRGYYEQYF.

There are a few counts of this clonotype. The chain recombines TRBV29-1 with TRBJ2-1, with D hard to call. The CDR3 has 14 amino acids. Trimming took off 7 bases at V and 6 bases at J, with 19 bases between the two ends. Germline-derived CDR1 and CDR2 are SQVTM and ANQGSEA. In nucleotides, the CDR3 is TGCAGCGCCGTAGGACGTCTAGTCCGCAATGAGCAGTTCTTC. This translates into CSAVGRLVRNEQFF.

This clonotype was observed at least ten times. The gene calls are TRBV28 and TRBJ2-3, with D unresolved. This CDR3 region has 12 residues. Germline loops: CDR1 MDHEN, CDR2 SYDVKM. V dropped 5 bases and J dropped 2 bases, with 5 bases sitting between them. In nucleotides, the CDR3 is TGTGCCAGCAGTATCCCCACAGATACGCAGTATTTT. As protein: CASSIPTDTQYF.

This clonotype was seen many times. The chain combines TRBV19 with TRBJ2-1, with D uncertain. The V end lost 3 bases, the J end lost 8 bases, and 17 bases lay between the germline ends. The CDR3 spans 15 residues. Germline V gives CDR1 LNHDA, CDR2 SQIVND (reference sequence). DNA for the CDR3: TGTGCCAGTAGTATTAGCCGTGTTACAATGGATGAGCAGTTCTTC. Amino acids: CASSISRVTMDEQFF. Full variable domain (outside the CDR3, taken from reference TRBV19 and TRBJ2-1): DGGITQSPKYLFRKEGQNVTLSCEQNLNHDAMYWYRQDPGQGLRLIYYSQIVNDFQKGDIAEGYSVSREKKESFPLTVTSAQKNPTAFYLCASSISRVTMDEQFFGPGTRLTVL.

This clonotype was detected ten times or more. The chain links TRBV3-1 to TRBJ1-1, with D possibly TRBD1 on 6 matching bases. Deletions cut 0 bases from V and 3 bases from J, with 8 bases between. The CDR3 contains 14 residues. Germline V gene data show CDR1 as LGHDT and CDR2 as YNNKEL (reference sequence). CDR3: CASSQDRGYTEAFF. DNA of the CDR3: TGTGCCAGCAGCCAAGACAGGGGATACACTGAAGCTTTCTTT.

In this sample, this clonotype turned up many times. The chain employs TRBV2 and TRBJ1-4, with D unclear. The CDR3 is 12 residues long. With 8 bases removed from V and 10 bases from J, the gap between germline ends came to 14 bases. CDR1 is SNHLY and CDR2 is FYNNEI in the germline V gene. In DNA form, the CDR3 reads TGTGCCAGCTTACGCCGCCTGGGAAAACTGTTTTTT. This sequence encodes CASLRRLGKLFF.

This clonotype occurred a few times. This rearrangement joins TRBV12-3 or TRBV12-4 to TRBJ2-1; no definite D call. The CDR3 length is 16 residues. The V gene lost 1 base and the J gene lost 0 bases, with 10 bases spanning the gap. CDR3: CASSLGARNSYNEQFF. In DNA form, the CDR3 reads TGTGCCAGCAGTTTAGGGGCTAGAAACTCCTACAATGAGCAGTTCTTC.

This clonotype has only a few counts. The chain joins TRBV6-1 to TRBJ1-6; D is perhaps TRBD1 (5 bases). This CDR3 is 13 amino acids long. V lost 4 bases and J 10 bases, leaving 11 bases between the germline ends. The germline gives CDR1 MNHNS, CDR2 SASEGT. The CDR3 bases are TGTGCCAGCAGTGTCCAGGGCTCCTCACCCCTCCACTTT. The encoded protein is CASSVQGSSPLHF.

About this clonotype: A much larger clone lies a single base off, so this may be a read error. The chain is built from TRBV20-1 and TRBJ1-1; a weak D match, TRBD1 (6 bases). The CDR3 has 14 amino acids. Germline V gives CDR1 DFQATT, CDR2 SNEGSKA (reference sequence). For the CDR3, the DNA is TGCAGTGCTAGAGACTTCCGGGGGCTTTCTGAAGCTTCCTTT. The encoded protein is CSARDFRGLSEASF.

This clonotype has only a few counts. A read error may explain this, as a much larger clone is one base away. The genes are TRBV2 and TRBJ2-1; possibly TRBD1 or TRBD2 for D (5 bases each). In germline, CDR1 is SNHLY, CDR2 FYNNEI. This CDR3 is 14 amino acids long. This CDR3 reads CTSSPGGSGSEQFF. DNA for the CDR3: TGTACCAGCAGTCCTGGGGGATCGGGGAGTGAGCAGTTCTTC.

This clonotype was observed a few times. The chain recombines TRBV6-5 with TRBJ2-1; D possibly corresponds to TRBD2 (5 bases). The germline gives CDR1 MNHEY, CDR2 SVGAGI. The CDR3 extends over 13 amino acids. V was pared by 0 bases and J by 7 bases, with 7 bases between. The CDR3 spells CASSYSSGNEQFF. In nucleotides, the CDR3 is TGTGCCAGCAGTTACTCGTCGGGGAATGAGCAGTTCTTC.

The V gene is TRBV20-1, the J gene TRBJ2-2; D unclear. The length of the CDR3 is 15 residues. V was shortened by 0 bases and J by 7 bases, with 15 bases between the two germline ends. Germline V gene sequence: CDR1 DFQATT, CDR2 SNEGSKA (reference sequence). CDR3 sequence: CSARDDTRFGGELFF. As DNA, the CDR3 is TGCAGTGCTAGAGATGATACGCGGTTCGGCGGGGAGCTGTTTTTT.

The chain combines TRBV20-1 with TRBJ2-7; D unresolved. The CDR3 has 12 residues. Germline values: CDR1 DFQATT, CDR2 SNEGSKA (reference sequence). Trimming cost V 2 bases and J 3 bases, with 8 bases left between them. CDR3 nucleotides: TGCAGTGCTAGATATGTGAGCTACGAGCAGTACTTC. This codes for CSARYVSYEQYF.

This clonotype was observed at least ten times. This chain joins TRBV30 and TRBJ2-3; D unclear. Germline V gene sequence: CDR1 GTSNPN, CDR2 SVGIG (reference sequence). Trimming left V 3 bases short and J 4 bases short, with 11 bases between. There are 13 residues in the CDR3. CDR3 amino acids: CAWSGWSSDTQYF. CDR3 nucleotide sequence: TGTGCCTGGAGCGGATGGAGCTCAGATACGCAGTATTTT.

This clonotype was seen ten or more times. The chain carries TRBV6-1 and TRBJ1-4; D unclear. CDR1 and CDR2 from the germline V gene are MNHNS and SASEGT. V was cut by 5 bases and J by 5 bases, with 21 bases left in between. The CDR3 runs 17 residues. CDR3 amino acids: CASSSPVREGTNEKLFF. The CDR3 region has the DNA TGTGCCAGCAGTTCCCCCGTAAGGGAGGGAACGAATGAAAAACTGTTTTTT.